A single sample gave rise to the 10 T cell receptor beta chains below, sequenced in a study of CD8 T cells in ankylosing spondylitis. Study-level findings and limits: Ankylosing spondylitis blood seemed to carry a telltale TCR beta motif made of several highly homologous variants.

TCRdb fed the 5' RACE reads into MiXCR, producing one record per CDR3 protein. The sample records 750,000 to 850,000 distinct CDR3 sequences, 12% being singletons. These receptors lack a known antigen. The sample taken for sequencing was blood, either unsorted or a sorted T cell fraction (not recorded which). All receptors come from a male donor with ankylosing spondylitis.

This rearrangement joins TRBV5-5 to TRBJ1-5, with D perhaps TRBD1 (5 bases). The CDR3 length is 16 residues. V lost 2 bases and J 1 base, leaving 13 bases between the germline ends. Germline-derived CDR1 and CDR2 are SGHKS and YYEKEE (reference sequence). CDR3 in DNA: TGTGCCAGCAGCTTTGGTCCGGGACTGAGCAATCAGCCCCAGCATTTT. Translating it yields CASSFGPGLSNQPQHF.

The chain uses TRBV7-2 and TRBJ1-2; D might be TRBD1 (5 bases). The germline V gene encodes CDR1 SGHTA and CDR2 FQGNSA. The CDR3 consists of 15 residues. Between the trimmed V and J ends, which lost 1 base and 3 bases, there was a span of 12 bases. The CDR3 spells CASSLGGWGHYGYTF. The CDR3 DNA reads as TGTGCCAGCAGCTTAGGGGGTTGGGGACACTATGGCTACACCTTC.

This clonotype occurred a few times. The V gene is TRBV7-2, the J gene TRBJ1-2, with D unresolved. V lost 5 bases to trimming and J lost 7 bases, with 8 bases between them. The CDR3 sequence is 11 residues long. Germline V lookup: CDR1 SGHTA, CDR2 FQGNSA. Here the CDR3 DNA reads TGTGCCAGCAGCCTCCCGCCTGGCTACACCTTC. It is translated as CASSLPPGYTF.

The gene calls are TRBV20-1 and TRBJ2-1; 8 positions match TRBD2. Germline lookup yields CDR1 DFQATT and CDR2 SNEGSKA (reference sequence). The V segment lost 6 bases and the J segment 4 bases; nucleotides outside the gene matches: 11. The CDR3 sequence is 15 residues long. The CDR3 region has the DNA TGCAGTGCCTTCGCACTAGCGGAGGGATACAATGAGCAGTTCTTC. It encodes CSAFALAEGYNEQFF.

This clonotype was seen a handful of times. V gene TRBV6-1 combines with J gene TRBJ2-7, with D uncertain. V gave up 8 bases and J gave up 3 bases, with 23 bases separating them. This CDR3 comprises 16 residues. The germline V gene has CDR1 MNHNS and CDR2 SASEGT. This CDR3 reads CASRLVVGSISYEQYF. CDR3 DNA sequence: TGTGCCAGCCGCTTGGTGGTCGGGTCGATAAGCTACGAGCAGTACTTC.

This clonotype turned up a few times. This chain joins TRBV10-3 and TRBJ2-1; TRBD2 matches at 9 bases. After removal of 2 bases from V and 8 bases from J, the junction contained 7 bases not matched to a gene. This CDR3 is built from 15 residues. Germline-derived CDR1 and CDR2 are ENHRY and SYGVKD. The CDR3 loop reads CAISEGQREVYEQFF. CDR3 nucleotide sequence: TGTGCCATCAGTGAGGGTCAGCGGGAGGTCTATGAGCAGTTCTTC.

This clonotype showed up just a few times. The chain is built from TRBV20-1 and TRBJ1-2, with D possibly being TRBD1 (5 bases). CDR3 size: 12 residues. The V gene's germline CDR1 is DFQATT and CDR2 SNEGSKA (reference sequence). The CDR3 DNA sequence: TGCAGGTGCGGGGCTACTAACTATGGCTACACCTTC. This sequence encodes CRCGATNYGYTF.

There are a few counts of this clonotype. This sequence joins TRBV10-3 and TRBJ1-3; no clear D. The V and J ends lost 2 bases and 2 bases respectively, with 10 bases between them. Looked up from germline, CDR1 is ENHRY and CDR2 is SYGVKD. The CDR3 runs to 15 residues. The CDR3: CAISELIGPGNTIYF. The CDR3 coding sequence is TGTGCCATCAGTGAGCTTATAGGGCCTGGAAACACCATATATTTT.

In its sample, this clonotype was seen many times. The CDR3 DNA is TGCAGTGCTAGAGTTGGGGAAAAACAGGGTGGGTACGAGCAGTACTTC. It translates to CSARVGEKQGGYEQYF. This chain connects TRBV20-1 to TRBJ2-7, with D maybe TRBD1 (6 bases). Germline V gene lookup returns CDR1 DFQATT and CDR2 SNEGSKA (reference sequence). The CDR3 covers 16 residues. V dropped 1 base and J dropped 4 bases, with 20 bases sitting between them.

The CDR3 region has the DNA TGTGCCAGCAATCCGGGACAGGGGGTCACAGGCTACACCTTC. Translated, it gives CASNPGQGVTGYTF. The chain recombines TRBV6-1 with TRBJ1-2; TRBD1 agrees at 11 bases. The trim removed 7 bases at V and 8 bases at J, leaving 9 bases unmatched. Germline-derived CDR1 and CDR2 are MNHNS and SASEGT. CDR3 length equals 14 residues.